These 27 T cell receptor beta chains came from one sample sequenced in a study of blood T cell repertoires in COVID-19. Profiled with immunoSEQ multiplex PCR; TCRdb holds only in-frame clones, not every one. The sample has some 240,000 clones, around 86% seen once. Sequences were obtained from peripheral blood. These receptors all stem from a woman aged 70-85 years with COVID-19, enrolled during active disease.

The chain joins TRBV7-2 to TRBJ2-1; 7 bases map to TRBD2. The length of the CDR3 is 14 residues. V trimming: 5 bases; J trimming: 9 bases; junction bases outside the gene matches: 10. Germline V gene data show CDR1 as SGHTA and CDR2 as FQGNSA. CDR3 sequence (DNA): TGTGCCAGCAGCCCTTGGGTAGGGGAGGGTGAGCAGTTCTTC. This gives the protein CASSPWVGEGEQFF.

J is TRBJ2-1 and V is TRBV7-9, with TRBD2 identical over 11 bases. V dropped 2 bases and J dropped 11; count of bases not matched to a gene: 5. The CDR3 length is 14 residues. From germline, CDR1 is SEHNR and CDR2 FQNEAQ (reference sequence). The CDR3 coding sequence is TGTGCCAGCAGCTTACTACTAGCGGGAGAAAAGCAGTTCTTC. It yields the protein CASSLLLAGEKQFF.

The genes are TRBV5-1 and TRBJ1-2, with no clear D. The CDR3 consists of 14 residues. Germline-derived CDR1 and CDR2 are SGHRS and YFSETQ. Between the trimmed V and J ends, which lost 0 bases and 4 bases, there was a span of 10 bases. As DNA, the CDR3 is TGCGCCAGCAGCTTGGTGGCGGATTTCTATGGCTACACCTTC. Translation gives CASSLVADFYGYTF.

This chain connects TRBV5-4 to TRBJ1-2; D possibly corresponds to TRBD1 (6 bases). The CDR3 contains 14 residues. V lost 2 bases and J 2 bases, leaving 10 bases between the germline ends. The germline V gene has CDR1 SGHNT and CDR2 YYREEE (reference sequence). CDR3 sequence reads: CASSLIQGNYGYTF. Written as DNA, the CDR3 is TGTGCCAGCAGCTTAATACAGGGAAACTATGGCTACACCTTC.

This clone has more than one count but fewer than ten. J is TRBJ2-7 and V is TRBV15; TRBD2 matches at 8 bases. CDR3 length: 17 residues. The V gene's germline CDR1 is LNHNV and CDR2 YYDKDF (reference sequence). V dropped 1 base and J dropped 0; count of bases not matched to a gene: 8. The CDR3 here is CATSRVVKRGRSYEQYF. The DNA for the CDR3 is TGTGCCACCAGCAGAGTAGTCAAGCGGGGGCGCTCCTACGAGCAGTACTTC.

The J gene is TRBJ2-1, the V gene TRBV7-8; 12 bases agree with TRBD2. After removal of 1 base from V and 8 bases from J, the junction contained 0 bases not matched to a gene. The V gene's germline CDR1 is SGHVS and CDR2 FQNEAQ. The CDR3 has 14 amino acids. The CDR3 here is CASSLGLAGDEQFF. The DNA for the CDR3 is TGTGCCAGCAGCTTAGGACTAGCGGGAGATGAGCAGTTCTTC.

This chain uses TRBV27 with TRBJ2-1; 7 bases agree with TRBD2. Looked up from germline, CDR1 is MNHEY and CDR2 is SMNVEV (reference sequence). The CDR3 is 14 residues long. The junction had 6 bases not matched to a gene; V was cut back by 2 bases and J by 8 bases. The CDR3 nucleotides read TGTGCCAGCAGTTTACGGCGGGAGAGTTATGAGCAGTTCTTC. It encodes CASSLRRESYEQFF.

This clone was detected ten times or more. The gene calls are TRBV9 and TRBJ2-5, with D possibly being TRBD2 (7 bases). V was pared by 4 bases and J by 4 bases, with 17 bases between. The germline gives CDR1 SGDLS, CDR2 YYNGEE. The CDR3 covers 15 residues. As DNA, the CDR3 is TGTGCCAGCAGCCCGAACCGGGGGGCAGGAGAGACCCAGTACTTC. This gives the protein CASSPNRGAGETQYF.

This rearrangement joins TRBV30 to TRBJ1-5, with D possibly being TRBD1 (5 bases). The CDR3 covers 13 residues. Looked up from germline, CDR1 is GTSNPN and CDR2 is SVGIG (reference sequence). V was shortened by 5 bases and J by 2 bases, with 10 bases between the two germline ends. The CDR3 nucleotides are TGTGCCTGGGCAGGGTCTCGCAATCAGCCCCAGCATTTT. Its translation is CAWAGSRNQPQHF. The entire variable domain, with the rest obtained from reference TRBV30 and TRBJ1-5, is as follows: SQTIHQWPATLVQPVGSPLSLECTVEGTSNPNLYWYRQAAGRGLQLLFYSVGIGQISSEVPQNLSASRPQDRQFILSSKKLLLSDSGFYLCAWAGSRNQPQHFGDGTRLSIL.

This clone was observed a few times. The chain uses TRBV6-5 and TRBJ2-7; 9 positions agree with TRBD1. Losses at the gene ends were 7 bases for V and 4 bases for J; bases not matched to a gene: 5. Germline CDR1 reads MNHEY; CDR2 reads SVGAGI. The CDR3 is 13 amino acids. CDR3 in amino acids: CASTGTGRYEQYF. The CDR3, as DNA: TGTGCCAGCACCGGGACAGGGAGATACGAGCAGTACTTC.

J is TRBJ1-5 and V is TRBV5-5, with D unclear. V lost 6 bases, J lost 4 bases, and 11 bases lay in between. Germline V gives CDR1 SGHKS, CDR2 YYEKEE (reference sequence). The CDR3 extends over 13 amino acids. The CDR3 is CASNGEKNQPQHF. Here the CDR3 DNA reads TGTGCCAGCAACGGAGAGAAGAATCAGCCCCAGCATTTT.

V usage is TRBV5-1 and J usage is TRBJ1-1; TRBD1 is a possible D gene (5 bases). Trimming shortened V by 3 bases and J by 0 bases, and 12 bases separated the two germline ends. CDR3 length equals 15 residues. CDR1 SGHRS and CDR2 YFSETQ come from the germline V gene. This CDR3 is CASSSTDILNTEAFF. CDR3 in DNA: TGCGCCAGCAGCTCGACAGACATTTTGAACACTGAAGCTTTCTTT. Filled out from reference TRBV5-1 and TRBJ1-1, the complete variable domain reads KAGVTQTPRYLIKTRGQQVTLSCSPISGHRSVSWYQQTPGQGLQFLFEYFSETQRNKGNFPGRFSGRQFSNSRSEMNVSTLELGDSALYLCASSSTDILNTEAFFGQGTRLTVV.

The V and J genes are TRBV9 and TRBJ1-1, with 10 bases lining up with TRBD1. Germline-derived CDR1 and CDR2 are SGDLS and YYNGEE. The CDR3 consists of 15 residues. J gave up 5 bases and V 4 bases, and 8 bases lay outside the gene matches. The DNA for the CDR3 is TGTGCCAGCAGCATCCGGGACAGGGGAGGAACTGAAGCTTTCTTT. This encodes CASSIRDRGGTEAFF. The full variable domain, its missing parts supplied by reference TRBV9 and TRBJ1-1, is DSGVTQTPKHLITATGQRVTLRCSPRSGDLSVYWYQQSLDQGLQFLIQYYNGEERAKGNILERFSAQQFPDLHSELNLSSLELGDSALYFCASSIRDRGGTEAFFGQGTRLTVV.

The chain links TRBV28 to TRBJ1-2, with D unresolved. V was shortened by 5 bases and J by 8 bases, with 12 bases between the two germline ends. The CDR3 is 12 amino acids. Germline lookup yields CDR1 MDHEN and CDR2 SYDVKM. The CDR3: CASSRSGVGYTF. CDR3 bases: TGTGCCAGCAGTCGGAGCGGGGTGGGCTACACCTTC.

The V call is TRBV28, the J call TRBJ2-7, with D possibly matching TRBD1 (5 bases). With 3 bases removed from V and 0 bases from J, the gap between germline ends came to 9 bases. The CDR3 has 14 residues. Germline lookup yields CDR1 MDHEN and CDR2 SYDVKM. The CDR3 here is CASSFQDTSYEQYF. In nucleotides, the CDR3 is TGTGCCAGCAGTTTCCAGGACACCTCCTACGAGCAGTACTTC.

The chain links TRBV5-8 to TRBJ2-3; D unclear. V dropped 0 bases and J dropped 1 base, with 3 bases sitting between them. This CDR3 contains 13 residues. The V gene's germline CDR1 is SGHTS and CDR2 YDEGEE. The DNA for the CDR3 is TGTGCCAGCAGCTTGGCGGGCACAGATACGCAGTATTTT. This encodes CASSLAGTDTQYF. Variable domain in full (rest from reference TRBV5-8 and TRBJ2-3): EAGVTQSPTHLIKTRGQQATLRCSPISGHTSVYWYQQALGLGLQFLLWYDEGEERNRGNFPPRFSGRQFPNYSSELNVNALELEDSALYLCASSLAGTDTQYFGPGTRLTVL.

This chain joins TRBV19 and TRBJ1-5; D is ambiguous. The CDR3 extends over 15 amino acids. Germline V CDR1 and CDR2: LNHDA, SQIVND (reference sequence). Trimming cost V 2 bases and J 4 bases, with 12 bases left between them. The CDR3 nucleotides read TGTGCCAGTAGTATACCCAGAAGACTTAATCAGCCCCAGCATTTT. Translating it yields CASSIPRRLNQPQHF.

The V and J genes are TRBV9 and TRBJ1-5, with D unresolved. There are 15 residues in the CDR3. V was shortened by 3 bases and J by 0 bases, with 10 bases between the two germline ends. Germline CDR1 SGDLS, CDR2 YYNGEE. The CDR3 DNA follows: TGTGCCAGCAGCGCGAGTAGCGGTAGCAATCAGCCCCAGCATTTT. Its protein product is CASSASSGSNQPQHF.

Note on this clone: Other DNA sequences within the sample encode an identical CDR3. The chain joins TRBV28 to TRBJ1-2; 9 nucleotides align to TRBD1. The V segment lost 3 bases and the J segment 4 bases; nucleotides outside the gene matches: 0. The CDR3 covers 13 residues. Germline V gives CDR1 MDHEN, CDR2 SYDVKM. The CDR3 DNA reads as TGTGCCAGCAGTTTGGGACAGGGCTATGGCTACACCTTC. This translates into CASSLGQGYGYTF.

This chain joins TRBV6-5 and TRBJ2-3, with D perhaps matching TRBD2 (6 bases). Trimming shortened V by 5 bases and J by 3 bases, and 9 bases separated the two germline ends. Germline V gene lookup returns CDR1 MNHEY and CDR2 SVGAGI. The CDR3 extends over 13 amino acids. The CDR3 nucleotides read TGTGCCAGCAGTCGGGAGAAGACAGATACGCAGTATTTT. Amino acid sequence: CASSREKTDTQYF.

The CDR3, as DNA: TGTGCCAGCAGTGAAGATCTCGATTCACCCCTCCACTTT. It translates to CASSEDLDSPLHF. This sequence joins TRBV6-1 and TRBJ1-6; D unresolved. The CDR3 is made up of 13 amino acids. Germline lookup yields CDR1 MNHNS and CDR2 SASEGT. Trimming took off 1 base at V and 8 bases at J, with 6 bases between the two ends.

The chain employs TRBV4-2 and TRBJ1-1; no reliable D call. Germline CDR1 reads LGHNA; CDR2 reads YNFKEQ. V lost 0 bases to trimming and J lost 6 bases, with 8 bases between them. The CDR3 loop spans 13 amino acids. CDR3: CASSQDRGSEAFF. The DNA for the CDR3 is TGTGCCAGCAGCCAAGATAGAGGTTCTGAAGCTTTCTTT.

The chain has TRBV4-3 and TRBJ1-2; 7 nucleotides agree with TRBD1. The CDR3 has 20 amino acids. Germline V gene sequence: CDR1 LGHNA, CDR2 YSLEER. Trimming took 0 bases from V and 8 from J; bases not matched to a gene: 24. This CDR3 is CASSQDLSGNPRGAGGGYTF. The CDR3 nucleotides are TGCGCCAGCAGCCAAGATCTTTCCGGGAACCCAAGAGGTGCAGGGGGAGGCTACACCTTC.

The V and J genes are TRBV5-1 and TRBJ2-7, with TRBD2 matching 9 bases. V lost 2 bases, J lost 6 bases, and 9 bases stayed unmatched. Germline assignment: CDR1 SGHRS and CDR2 YFSETQ. This CDR3 has 15 amino acids. DNA for the CDR3: TGCGCCAGCAGCTTTTTAATAGCGGGAGAGGGCGAGCAGTACTTC. Encoded protein: CASSFLIAGEGEQYF.

The chain is built from TRBV9 and TRBJ2-1; tentatively, D is TRBD1 (5 bases). The CDR3 runs 14 residues. Germline loops: CDR1 SGDLS, CDR2 YYNGEE. The V and J ends lost 2 bases and 6 bases respectively, with 12 bases between them. The CDR3 region has the DNA TGTGCCAGCAGCGTGTCTTCAGGGCCCAATGAGCAGTTCTTC. Translating it yields CASSVSSGPNEQFF.

DNA of the CDR3: TGTGCCAGCAGATGGAGGGTTACCGGGGAGCTGTTTTTT. Residues: CASRWRVTGELFF. The chain uses TRBV28 and TRBJ2-2, with a possible D match to TRBD2 (6 bases). Germline loops: CDR1 MDHEN, CDR2 SYDVKM. The V and J ends lost 6 bases and 5 bases respectively, with 10 bases between them. CDR3 size: 13 residues.

The chain employs TRBV6-5 and TRBJ1-5, with D possibly matching TRBD1 (5 bases). Trimming removed 6 bases at V and 0 bases at J, with 12 bases between. The CDR3 has 15 residues. Germline CDR1 MNHEY, CDR2 SVGAGI. The CDR3 region has the DNA TGTGCCAGCAGCCGAGGACAATTTAGCAATCAGCCCCAGCATTTT. Residues: CASSRGQFSNQPQHF.